The 12 T cell receptor beta chains below all came from one sample that was sequenced in a study of PD-L1 blockade in urothelial cancer. This table comes from immunoSEQ multiplex PCR, and its TCRdb copy is limited to in-frame clones, with some not included. The sample lists about 88,000 clones, roughly nine tenths occurring once. This specimen consisted of PBMCs, obtained around atezolizumab (anti-PD-L1) treatment. Receptors originate from a man aged 60-69 years with urothelial cancer.

This chain uses TRBV27 with TRBJ1-2; possible D gene TRBD1, 5 bases. V lost 0 bases, J lost 4 bases, and 18 bases lay in between. Germline V CDR1 and CDR2: MNHEY, SMNVEV (reference sequence). This CDR3 comprises 17 residues. The CDR3: CASSLSGGNAEAYGYTF. The CDR3 DNA reads as TGTGCCAGCAGTTTATCGGGGGGGAATGCGGAGGCCTATGGCTACACCTTC.

The chain is built from TRBV27 and TRBJ2-1, with 8 bases that match TRBD2. CDR3 length: 16 residues. CDR1 MNHEY and CDR2 SMNVEV come from the germline V gene (reference sequence). After removal of 6 bases from V and 10 bases from J, the junction contained 17 bases not matched to a gene. CDR3 sequence reads: CASRANLRGLVKEQFF. Written as DNA, the CDR3 is TGTGCCAGCAGAGCGAATCTGCGGGGACTAGTCAAGGAGCAGTTCTTC.

The chain is built from TRBV9 and TRBJ2-3, with D perhaps TRBD2 (6 bases). Germline V CDR1 and CDR2: SGDLS, YYNGEE. V lost 3 bases, J lost 7 bases, and 12 bases lay in between. This CDR3 has 13 residues. The CDR3 region has the DNA TGTGCCAGCAGCGGACTAGAGGGAAATACGCAGTATTTT. This translates into CASSGLEGNTQYF.

V is TRBV18 and J is TRBJ1-2; 8 nucleotides align to TRBD1. Germline loops: CDR1 KGHSH, CDR2 LQKENI. The ends lost 2 bases at V and 3 bases at J; junction bases unmatched: 2. This CDR3 has 14 amino acids. CDR3 coding DNA: TGTGCCAGCTCACCAACGGACAGGGACTATGGCTACACCTTC. Encoded protein: CASSPTDRDYGYTF.

This rearrangement joins TRBV4-2 to TRBJ1-1; 8 nucleotides line up with TRBD1. Germline-derived CDR1 and CDR2 are LGHNA and YNFKEQ. V lost 3 bases, J lost 11 bases, and 11 bases stayed unmatched. This CDR3 is built from 14 residues. The CDR3 sequence: CASSQERQGLRAFF. In DNA, the CDR3 is TGTGCCAGCAGCCAGGAAAGACAGGGGCTAAGGGCTTTCTTT.

The genes are TRBV18 and TRBJ2-2; D is unclear. Per germline, CDR1 KGHSH and CDR2 LQKENI. V shed 0 bases and J shed 4 bases, with 9 bases lying between them. This CDR3 is built from 15 residues. CDR3 DNA sequence: TGTGCCAGCTCACCACCGGGCTGGTCCACCGGGGAGCTGTTTTTT. Translating gives CASSPPGWSTGELFF.

The rearrangement uses TRBV18 and TRBJ1-6; 8 bases are a match to TRBD1. The junction had 5 bases not matched to a gene; V was cut back by 5 bases and J by 8 bases. The V gene's germline CDR1 is KGHSH and CDR2 LQKENI. CDR3 length: 14 amino acids. The CDR3 protein is CASSSAGGDSPLHF. The DNA of the CDR3 is TGTGCCAGCTCATCAGCAGGGGGCGATTCACCCCTCCACTTT.

The chain recombines TRBV10-3 with TRBJ1-1; 7 positions match TRBD1. The CDR3 covers 14 residues. After removal of 6 bases from V and 1 base from J, the junction contained 5 bases not matched to a gene. From germline, CDR1 is ENHRY and CDR2 SYGVKD. The CDR3 loop is CAISSTGTNTEAFF. In nucleotides, the CDR3 is TGTGCCATCAGCTCGACAGGGACGAACACTGAAGCTTTCTTT.

The V call is TRBV5-6, the J call TRBJ2-5; 8 bases are a match to TRBD2. After removal of 3 bases from V and 1 base from J, the junction contained 8 bases not matched to a gene. The V gene's germline CDR1 is SGHDT and CDR2 YYEEEE. This CDR3 has 16 amino acids. CDR3 DNA: TGTGCCAGCAGCTGGGGACTAGAAGCTATCCAAGAGACCCAGTACTTC. Its translation: CASSWGLEAIQETQYF.

The CDR3: CASSLAGQQGYTF. In nucleotides, the CDR3 is TGTGCCAGCAGCCTAGCGGGACAGCAAGGCTACACCTTC. The chain carries TRBV6-6 and TRBJ1-2, with TRBD1 matching over 7 bases. This CDR3 is built from 13 residues. The germline V gene has CDR1 MNHNY and CDR2 SVGAGI (reference sequence). V was clipped by 6 bases and J by 8 bases; unmatched bases: 9.

The V gene is TRBV4-2, the J gene TRBJ2-5; 12 nucleotides align to TRBD2. The germline CDR1 and CDR2 sequences are LGHNA and YNFKEQ. V lost 4 bases and J lost 2; bases outside the gene matches: 2. The length of the CDR3 is 15 residues. The CDR3 bases are TGTGCCAGCAGCCGGACTAGCGGGGTACAAGAGACCCAGTACTTC. The encoded protein is CASSRTSGVQETQYF.

This clone was observed a few times. The gene calls are TRBV7-9 and TRBJ1-2; TRBD1 matches 7 bases. The CDR3 covers 13 residues. The trim removed 3 bases at V and 5 bases at J, leaving 3 bases unmatched. The germline V gene has CDR1 SEHNR and CDR2 FQNEAQ (reference sequence). The CDR3 is CASSFGTAYGYTF. CDR3 nucleotides: TGTGCCAGCAGCTTTGGGACAGCATATGGCTACACCTTC.